This TCR beta chain was obtained from a study of OX40 agonist ivuxolimab in advanced cancers. Overall study context: Ivuxolimab was administered intravenously to patients at 0.01 to 10 mg/kg every 2 weeks. Three patients, one with hepatocellular carcinoma and two with cutaneous melanoma, achieved partial responses.

Measured with immunoSEQ multiplex PCR; TCRdb has only the in-frame clones, and not every one. This table has about 90,000 clones, 75% to 90% appearing once. The specimen comprised CD4+ or CD8+ T cells sorted from blood, sampled in a trial of the OX40 agonist ivuxolimab. This sequence originates from an adult with an advanced solid tumor such as melanoma, head and neck, liver or kidney cancer.

The CDR3 sequence is CASSPTTNTGELFF. In nucleotides, the CDR3 is TGTGCCAGCAGTCCAACCACGAACACCGGGGAGCTGTTTTTT. This sequence joins TRBV27 and TRBJ2-2; D remains ambiguous. V was pared by 5 bases and J by 0 bases, with 7 bases between. There are 14 residues in the CDR3. CDR1 is MNHEY, CDR2 SMNVEV, per germline (reference sequence).